This T cell receptor beta chain originates from a study of cytomegalovirus exposure and HLA in healthy donors. Germline assignment: CDR1 SNHLY and CDR2 FYNNEI. There are 14 residues in the CDR3. The V segment lost 4 bases and the J segment 2 bases; nucleotides outside the gene matches: 4. The study's findings and limits: The authors excluded some V segments, including TRBV6-2 and TRBV6-3, as indistinguishable. Researchers reported in a later analysis that common viral pathogens appeared linked to several top clusters. Reports described diagnosis of cytomegalovirus status by the classifier as highly specific and sensitive.

This clone was counted a few times. Antigen unknown. PCR primers comprised 60 Vbeta and 13 Jbeta primers. Method: immunoSEQ multiplex PCR; TCRdb's copy keeps in-frame clones and lacks some. The data contain 110,000 or so clones, roughly 9% of them singletons. The receptor was derived from a woman in her forties in good health and CMV-seropositive. The sample comprised PBMCs. The rearrangement uses TRBV2 and TRBJ1-2, with TRBD1 identical over 7 bases. The CDR3 spells CASSATGFNYGYTF. The CDR3 DNA is TGTGCCAGCAGTGCGACAGGGTTCAACTATGGCTACACCTTC.